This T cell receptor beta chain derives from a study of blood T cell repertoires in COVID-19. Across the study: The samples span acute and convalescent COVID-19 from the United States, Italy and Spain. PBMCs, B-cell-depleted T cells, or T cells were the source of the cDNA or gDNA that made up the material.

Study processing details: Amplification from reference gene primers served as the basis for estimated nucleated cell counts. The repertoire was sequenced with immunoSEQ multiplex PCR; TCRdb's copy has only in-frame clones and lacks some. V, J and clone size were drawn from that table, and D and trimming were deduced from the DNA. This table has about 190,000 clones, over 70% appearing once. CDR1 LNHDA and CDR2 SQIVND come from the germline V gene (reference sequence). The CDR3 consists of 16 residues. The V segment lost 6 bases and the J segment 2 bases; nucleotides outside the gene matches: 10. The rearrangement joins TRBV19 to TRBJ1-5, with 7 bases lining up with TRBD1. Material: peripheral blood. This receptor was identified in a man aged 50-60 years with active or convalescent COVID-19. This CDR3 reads CASRLDRASRNQPQHF. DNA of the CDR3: TGTGCCAGTAGGCTAGACAGGGCGTCTCGCAATCAGCCCCAGCATTTT.